This T cell receptor beta chain was profiled in a study of blood T cell repertoires in COVID-19. For the study at large: Samples taken during acute and convalescent COVID-19 were collected in the United States, Italy and Spain.

Libraries were prepared by immunoSEQ multiplex PCR; TCRdb keeps only in-frame clonotypes and omits some of them. The data show fewer than 250,000 clones, 85% seen once. Sequenced material: PBMCs or T cells enriched from blood (not recorded which). This TCR derives from a woman aged 45-60 years with acute COVID-19.

The CDR3 region has the DNA TGTGCCAGCAGCTTACTGGTAGGGGCAAACTATGGCTACACCTTC. Its translation is CASSLLVGANYGYTF. The chain links TRBV11-2 to TRBJ1-2, with TRBD1 as a possible D gene (5 bases). Germline values: CDR1 SGHAT, CDR2 FQNNGV. The CDR3 spans 15 residues. Trimming pared 2 bases from V and 2 bases from J, leaving 12 bases between.